Listed here are 27 T cell receptor beta chains from one sample, sequenced in a study of blood T cell repertoires in COVID-19. Profiled with immunoSEQ multiplex PCR; TCRdb holds only in-frame clones, not every one. This sample has just over 150,000 clones, with approximately 92% found just once. Source material: peripheral blood. These receptors were taken from a woman in her forties or fifties with acute or convalescent COVID-19.

The CDR3 here is CASSPTGGSGNTIYF. CDR3 nucleotide sequence: TGTGCCAGCAGCCCTACAGGGGGCTCTGGAAACACCATATATTTT. The chain is built from TRBV7-8 and TRBJ1-3, with 8 nucleotides matching TRBD1. The CDR3 sequence is 15 residues long. V lost 5 bases, J lost 0 bases, and 3 bases stayed unmatched. Germline assignment: CDR1 SGHVS and CDR2 FQNEAQ.

The V and J genes are TRBV19 and TRBJ1-1, with D possibly matching TRBD1 (6 bases). V shed 0 bases and J shed 10 bases, with 12 bases lying between them. The CDR3 sequence is 13 residues long. CDR1 LNHDA and CDR2 SQIVND come from the germline V gene (reference sequence). The CDR3 coding sequence is TGTGCCAGTAGTATAGATCGTGGACAGAGAGCTTTCTTT. This codes for CASSIDRGQRAFF.

This CDR3 reads CASSESPGGIGNTIYF. CDR3 sequence (DNA): TGTGCCAGCAGTGAATCCCCAGGGGGCATAGGAAACACCATATATTTT. The chain links TRBV25-1 to TRBJ1-3; 8 nucleotides line up with TRBD1. Germline trimming cut 1 base from V and 4 bases from J; bases unmatched to any gene: 6. The CDR3 has 16 amino acids. The germline CDR1 and CDR2 sequences are MGHDK and SYGVNS.

The chain combines TRBV6-5 with TRBJ2-2, with D tentatively TRBD1 (5 bases). Per germline, CDR1 MNHEY and CDR2 SVGAGI. V was trimmed by 7 bases and J by 6 bases, leaving 15 bases between them. CDR3 length: 14 amino acids. CDR3 in amino acids: CASIGQGIAGELFF. The DNA for the CDR3 is TGTGCCAGCATCGGCCAGGGCATTGCCGGGGAGCTGTTTTTT.

Concerning this clone itself: One end of the junction varies from germline; a read error may be responsible. This rearrangement joins TRBV15 to TRBJ2-2, with D possibly TRBD1 on 5 matching bases. This CDR3 comprises 18 residues. Germline lookup yields CDR1 LNHNV and CDR2 YYDKDF (reference sequence). Written as DNA, the CDR3 is TGTGCCACCAGCGGAGAGTCGGTACAGGCAGGGTACACCGGGGAGCTGTTTTTT. Amino acids: CATSGESVQAGYTGELFF.

The V gene is TRBV6-5, the J gene TRBJ2-2; tentative D call: TRBD2 (7 bases). V was clipped by 7 bases and J by 4 bases, with 13 bases between them. The CDR3 has 14 amino acids. Germline assignment: CDR1 MNHEY and CDR2 SVGAGI. CDR3 loop: CASTLGGRTGELFF. The CDR3 DNA is TGTGCCAGCACCTTGGGGGGGCGCACCGGGGAGCTGTTTTTT.

The chain recombines TRBV10-2 with TRBJ1-6, with 7 bases that match TRBD1. Germline CDR1 WSHSY, CDR2 SAAADI. The CDR3 runs to 15 residues. With V trimmed by 8 bases and J by 4 bases, 8 bases remained unmatched. The CDR3 DNA is TGCGCCAGCGGAGAGACAGGGACATATAATTCACCCCTCCACTTT. Protein product: CASGETGTYNSPLHF.

This clone was recorded a few times. The J gene is TRBJ1-4, the V gene TRBV19; D is possibly TRBD1 (5 bases). V dropped 2 bases and J dropped 4 bases, with 8 bases sitting between them. This CDR3 has 14 residues. Germline-derived CDR1 and CDR2 are LNHDA and SQIVND (reference sequence). CDR3 sequence: CASSIQGYNEKLFF. The CDR3 DNA sequence: TGTGCCAGTAGTATACAGGGCTATAATGAAAAACTGTTTTTT.

V and J are TRBV10-2 and TRBJ1-1; D ambiguous. The CDR3 is made up of 12 amino acids. Germline V lookup: CDR1 WSHSY, CDR2 SAAADI. The ends were cut back, 8 bases at V and 4 bases at J, with 11 bases in the middle. Here the CDR3 reads CASGQVPTEAFF. DNA of the CDR3: TGCGCCAGCGGTCAGGTCCCCACTGAAGCTTTCTTT.

The V gene is TRBV19, the J gene TRBJ2-5; 9 bases fit TRBD1. CDR1 and CDR2 (germline): LNHDA, SQIVND (reference sequence). Trimming took 8 bases from V and 5 from J; bases not matched to a gene: 6. The CDR3 totals 13 residues. For the CDR3, the DNA is TGTGCCAGTTCAGGACAGGGGAGGGAGACCCAGTACTTC. Amino acid sequence: CASSGQGRETQYF. The whole variable domain, filled in from reference TRBV19 and TRBJ2-5, reads DGGITQSPKYLFRKEGQNVTLSCEQNLNHDAMYWYRQDPGQGLRLIYYSQIVNDFQKGDIAEGYSVSREKKESFPLTVTSAQKNPTAFYLCASSGQGRETQYFGPGTRLLVL.

This clone has a handful of counts. The V and J genes are TRBV4-3 and TRBJ2-2; D gene ambiguous. Germline values: CDR1 LGHNA, CDR2 YSLEER. V lost 1 base to trimming and J lost 8 bases, with 8 bases between them. The CDR3 runs 13 residues. The CDR3, as DNA: TGCGCCAGCAGCCAAGTATTCGGTGGGGAGCTGTTTTTT. Translation gives CASSQVFGGELFF.

This chain links TRBV11-2 with TRBJ2-3, with 10 bases identical to TRBD2. From germline, CDR1 is SGHAT and CDR2 FQNNGV. The CDR3 extends over 17 amino acids. V shed 0 bases and J 7 bases; nucleotides not matched to a gene: 10. The CDR3 region is CASSLEASGGSTNTQYF. Here the CDR3 DNA reads TGTGCCAGCAGCTTAGAAGCTAGCGGGGGATCCACGAATACGCAGTATTTT.

The CDR3 loop reads CASSFYSGTGGYEQYF. DNA of the CDR3: TGTGCCAGCAGCTTTTACTCCGGGACAGGAGGTTACGAGCAGTACTTC. The chain combines TRBV5-4 with TRBJ2-7, with 8 bases aligning to TRBD1. V dropped 2 bases and J dropped 4; count of bases not matched to a gene: 11. Germline values: CDR1 SGHNT, CDR2 YYREEE (reference sequence). The length of the CDR3 is 16 residues.

The chain uses TRBV7-2 and TRBJ2-7; TRBD2 aligns across 7 bases. V gave up 1 base and J gave up 0 bases; unmatched junction bases: 12. Germline CDR1 SGHTA, CDR2 FQGNSA. This CDR3 is built from 18 residues. The CDR3 nucleotides read TGTGCCAGCAGCTTAGTATCCCCAGCGGGGCTGTTCTCCTACGAGCAGTACTTC. Amino acids: CASSLVSPAGLFSYEQYF.

This sequence joins TRBV7-9 and TRBJ1-2; 9 nucleotides match TRBD1. V was clipped by 1 base and J by 5 bases; unmatched bases: 5. The V gene's germline CDR1 is SEHNR and CDR2 FQNEAQ (reference sequence). The CDR3 extends over 15 amino acids. The CDR3 sequence: CASSLVQGAHYGYTF. For the CDR3, the DNA is TGTGCCAGCAGCTTAGTACAGGGGGCGCATTATGGCTACACCTTC.

This sequence joins TRBV2 and TRBJ1-3; weak D call: TRBD1 (5 bases). The germline V gene has CDR1 SNHLY and CDR2 FYNNEI. Between the trimmed V and J ends, which lost 8 bases and 4 bases, there was a span of 12 bases. The CDR3 consists of 13 residues. The CDR3, as DNA: TGTGCCAGCTCTGGGAGGGACGGAAACACCATATATTTT. This sequence encodes CASSGRDGNTIYF.

This clone was recorded only once. The gene calls are TRBV24-1 and TRBJ1-1; D uncertain. CDR3 length: 17 amino acids. From germline, CDR1 is KGHDR and CDR2 SFDVKD. Trimming removed 4 bases at V and 8 bases at J, with 25 bases between. The CDR3 DNA reads TGTGCCACCAGTGAGGGATTTAAGGGAGGCCAACCATCAGAAGCTTTCTTT. Protein sequence: CATSEGFKGGQPSEAFF.

This chain joins TRBV5-1 and TRBJ2-2; TRBD2 agrees at 7 bases. Germline assignment: CDR1 SGHRS and CDR2 YFSETQ. The V gene end was trimmed by 3 bases and the J gene end by 4 bases; junction bases not matched to a gene: 9. The CDR3 extends over 16 amino acids. CDR3 loop: CASSSSPWGGTGELFF. The CDR3 DNA follows: TGCGCCAGCAGCTCGAGCCCGTGGGGGGGCACCGGGGAGCTGTTTTTT.

V is TRBV15 and J is TRBJ2-1; tentative D call: TRBD2 (5 bases). Trimming cost V 4 bases and J 4 bases, with 17 bases left between them. The CDR3 has 16 residues. Germline CDR1 is LNHNV and CDR2 is YYDKDF (reference sequence). The CDR3 region has the DNA TGTGCCACCAGCACAAGGCGCAGCGGACCTTACAATGAGCAGTTCTTC. Its translation is CATSTRRSGPYNEQFF. The full variable domain, with the rest looked up from reference TRBV15 and TRBJ2-1, is DAMVIQNPRYQVTQFGKPVTLSCSQTLNHNVMYWYQQKSSQAPKLLFHYYDKDFNNEADTPDNFQSRRPNTSFCFLDIRSPGLGDTAMYLCATSTRRSGPYNEQFFGPGTRLTVL.

The chain couples TRBV7-2 to TRBJ2-5; TRBD2 matches at 7 bases. Losses at the gene ends were 0 bases for V and 0 bases for J; bases not matched to a gene: 4. This CDR3 contains 16 residues. Germline V lookup: CDR1 SGHTA, CDR2 FQGNSA. The CDR3 here is CASSLARRGNQETQYF. The CDR3 nucleotides are TGTGCCAGCAGCTTAGCGCGGCGGGGGAACCAAGAGACCCAGTACTTC.

This chain links TRBV18 with TRBJ1-5; no clear D. Looked up from germline, CDR1 is KGHSH and CDR2 is LQKENI. Trimming took off 6 bases at V and 4 bases at J, with 16 bases between the two ends. The CDR3 consists of 15 residues. The CDR3 bases are TGTGCCAGCTCCAAGGAGGAAGGTTGGAATCAGCCCCAGCATTTT. Translation: CASSKEEGWNQPQHF.

V usage is TRBV10-1 and J usage is TRBJ2-5, with D uncertain. Germline V gene data show CDR1 as WNHNN and CDR2 as SYGVQD (reference sequence). Trimming shortened V by 0 bases and J by 4 bases, and 9 bases separated the two germline ends. This CDR3 has 14 residues. The CDR3 loop reads CASSESWPGETQYF. CDR3 nucleotide sequence: TGCGCCAGCAGTGAGTCTTGGCCGGGAGAGACCCAGTACTTC.

The chain combines TRBV18 with TRBJ2-3; TRBD1 matches 7 bases. Trimming took 5 bases from V and 0 from J; bases not matched to a gene: 5. Per germline, CDR1 KGHSH and CDR2 LQKENI. This CDR3 has 15 residues. This chain's CDR3 is CASSLQGISTDTQYF. The CDR3 DNA follows: TGTGCCAGCTCATTACAGGGGATTAGCACAGATACGCAGTATTTT.

The chain carries TRBV7-2 and TRBJ1-2, with 7 positions matching TRBD1. Germline loops: CDR1 SGHTA, CDR2 FQGNSA. Trimming removed 2 bases from V and 1 base from J; junction bases left unmatched: 4. This CDR3 contains 15 residues. In DNA form, the CDR3 reads TGTGCCAGCAGCTTAACAGGGGTAAATAACTATGGCTACACCTTC. This gives the protein CASSLTGVNNYGYTF.

The rearrangement uses TRBV30 and TRBJ1-2, with 8 positions matching TRBD1. The germline V gene has CDR1 GTSNPN and CDR2 SVGIG (reference sequence). There are 15 residues in the CDR3. V was pared by 4 bases and J by 4 bases, with 11 bases of the junction left unmatched. This CDR3 is CAWIYLQGAFYGYTF. The CDR3 nucleotides read TGTGCCTGGATCTATTTGCAGGGGGCTTTCTATGGCTACACCTTC.

The chain couples TRBV12-3 or TRBV12-4 to TRBJ1-2; D may be TRBD1 (5 bases). V dropped 7 bases and J dropped 6 bases, with 15 bases sitting between them. The CDR3 has 13 residues. CDR3 coding DNA: TGTGCCAGCAAACCGACCGGGGGTAATGGCTACACCTTC. Protein product: CASKPTGGNGYTF.

The chain recombines TRBV29-1 with TRBJ2-3; 9 positions agree with TRBD1. The junction had 8 bases not matched to a gene; V was cut back by 1 base and J by 6 bases. The CDR3 is 15 amino acids. CDR1 is SQVTM and CDR2 is ANQGSEA in the germline V gene. In nucleotides, the CDR3 is TGCAGCGTTGAAGTAACAGGGGGCGGGACGGATACGCAGTATTTT. This translates into CSVEVTGGGTDTQYF.